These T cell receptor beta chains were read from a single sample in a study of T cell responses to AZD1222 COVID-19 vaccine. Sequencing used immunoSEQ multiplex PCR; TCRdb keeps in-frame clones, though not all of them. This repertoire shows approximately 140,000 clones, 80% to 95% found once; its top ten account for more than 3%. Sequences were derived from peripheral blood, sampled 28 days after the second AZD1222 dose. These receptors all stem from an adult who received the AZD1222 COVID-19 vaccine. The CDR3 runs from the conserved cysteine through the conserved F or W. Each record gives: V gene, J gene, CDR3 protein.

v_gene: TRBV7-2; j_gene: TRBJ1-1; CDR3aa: CASSFRQNTEAFF
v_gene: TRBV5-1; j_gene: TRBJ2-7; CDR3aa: CASSSGTANYEQYF
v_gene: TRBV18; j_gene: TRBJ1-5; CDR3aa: CASSMGQFGNQPQHF
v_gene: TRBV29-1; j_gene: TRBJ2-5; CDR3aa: CSVIREVGETQYF
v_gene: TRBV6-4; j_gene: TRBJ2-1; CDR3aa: CASSEMTGRDEQFF
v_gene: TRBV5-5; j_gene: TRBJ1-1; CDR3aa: CASSLGLGVFTEAFF
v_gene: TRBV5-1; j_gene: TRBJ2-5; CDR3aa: CASSLGFWTQYF
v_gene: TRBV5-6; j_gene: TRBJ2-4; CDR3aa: CATSLWQDLAKNIQYF
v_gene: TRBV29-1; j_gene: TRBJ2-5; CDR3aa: CSVDRGQGSETQYF
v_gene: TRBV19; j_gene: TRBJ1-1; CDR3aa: CASSIGVVLRDTEAFF
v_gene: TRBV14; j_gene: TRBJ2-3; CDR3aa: CASSQRTGTSGSDTQYF
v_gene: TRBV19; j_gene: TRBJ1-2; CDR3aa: CASSYQGNYGYTF
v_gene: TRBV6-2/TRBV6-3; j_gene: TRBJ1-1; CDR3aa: CASSYRGQGGTEAFF
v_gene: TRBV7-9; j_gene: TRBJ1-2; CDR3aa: CASSQRQGVSIGYTF
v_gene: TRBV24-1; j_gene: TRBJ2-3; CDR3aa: CATSDLTGTSTDTQYF
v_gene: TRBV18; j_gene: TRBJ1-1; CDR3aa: CASSPRGRGNTEAFF
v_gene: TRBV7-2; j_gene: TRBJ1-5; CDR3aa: CASSLVFGVNQPQHF
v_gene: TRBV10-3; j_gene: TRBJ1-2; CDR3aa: CAISGGQGAYGYTF
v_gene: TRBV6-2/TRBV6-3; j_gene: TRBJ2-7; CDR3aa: CASSYELVGSTYEQYF
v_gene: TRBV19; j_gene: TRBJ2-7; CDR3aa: CASAYRGQGYEQYF
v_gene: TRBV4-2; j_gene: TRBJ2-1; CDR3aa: CASSQVDGRGYNEQFF
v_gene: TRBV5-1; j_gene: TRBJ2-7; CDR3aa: CASSLDPSGKQYF
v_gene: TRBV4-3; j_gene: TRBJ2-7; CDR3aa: CASSQGPVGVYEQYF
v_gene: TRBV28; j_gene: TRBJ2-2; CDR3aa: CASSLGAGTPGELFF
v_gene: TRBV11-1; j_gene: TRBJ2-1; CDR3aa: CASRLRDRTYNEQFF
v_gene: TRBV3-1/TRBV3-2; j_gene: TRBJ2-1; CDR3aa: CASSLQAGPYNEQFF
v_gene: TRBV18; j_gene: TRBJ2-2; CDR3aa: CASSSGRDTGELFF
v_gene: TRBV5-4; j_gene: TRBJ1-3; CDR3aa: CASSLDGNTIYF
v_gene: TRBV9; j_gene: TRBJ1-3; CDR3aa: CASSRGQGVTGNTIYF
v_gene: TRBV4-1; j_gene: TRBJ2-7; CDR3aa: CASSQVRVNEQYF
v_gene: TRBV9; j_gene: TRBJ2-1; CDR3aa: CASSVGGKDTYNEQFF
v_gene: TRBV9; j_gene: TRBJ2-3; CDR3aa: CASSAENTDTQYF
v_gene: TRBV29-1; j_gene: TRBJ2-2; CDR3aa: CSVGRLAANTGELFF
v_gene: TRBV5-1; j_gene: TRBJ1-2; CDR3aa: CASSLESVNYGYTF
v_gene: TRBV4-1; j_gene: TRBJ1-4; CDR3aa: CASSQGQGATNEKLFF
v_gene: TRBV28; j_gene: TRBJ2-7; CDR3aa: CASSPGTSGRGYEQYF
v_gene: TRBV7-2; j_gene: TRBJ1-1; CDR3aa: CASSLGQGDEAFF
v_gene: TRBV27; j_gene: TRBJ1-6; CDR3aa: CASSRDRGDNSPLHF
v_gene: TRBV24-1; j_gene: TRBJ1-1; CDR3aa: CATSDSPSFYRDTEAFF
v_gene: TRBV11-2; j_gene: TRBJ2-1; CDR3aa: CASSLSGKQFF
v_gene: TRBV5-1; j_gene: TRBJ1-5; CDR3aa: CASSVNSGSNQPQHF
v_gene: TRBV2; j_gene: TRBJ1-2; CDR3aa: CASTPREGSNYGYTF
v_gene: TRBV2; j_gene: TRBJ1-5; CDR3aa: CASSDRKYSNQPQHF
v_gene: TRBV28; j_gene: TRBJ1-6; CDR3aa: CASGGGLAGGPLHF
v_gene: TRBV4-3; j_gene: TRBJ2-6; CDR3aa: CASSRSASRSAGANVLTF
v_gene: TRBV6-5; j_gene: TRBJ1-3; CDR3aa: CASSLGVPSGNTIYF
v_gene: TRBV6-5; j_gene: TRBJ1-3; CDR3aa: CASSYSAAGGDTIYF
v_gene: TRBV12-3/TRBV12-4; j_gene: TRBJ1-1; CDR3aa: CASSLGGSEAFF